Shown below are 7 T cell receptor beta chains from a single sample sequenced in a study of tumor and adjacent non-tumor tissue in lung cancer. The library came from three nested PCR rounds adapted from ARM-PCR protocols. From the multiplex PCR reads, TCRdb called clonotypes with MiXCR, one entry per CDR3 protein. Of 200,000 to 250,000 distinct CDR3 sequences in the sample, about 76% were seen once. No cell sorting was done before RNA was extracted from the tissue. Sequencing input: lung tumor tissue. These receptors originate from a man aged 60-69 years with non-small cell lung cancer.

This clonotype was counted between two and nine times. This could be a read error, since a much larger clone is one nucleotide away. The rearrangement links TRBV11-3 to TRBJ2-5; perhaps D is TRBD1 or TRBD2 (5 bases each). There are 14 residues in the CDR3. From germline, CDR1 is SGHNT and CDR2 YENEEA. V lost 7 bases, J lost 1 base, and 13 bases lay in between. The CDR3 here is CASIYFGGQETQYF. The CDR3 DNA reads as TGTGCCAGCATCTACTTTGGGGGCCAAGAGACCCAGTACTTC.

Note on this clonotype: At one end the junction does not follow the germline gene, possibly because of a read error. V gene TRBV12-3 or TRBV12-4 combines with J gene TRBJ2-1; D gene uncertain. The length of the CDR3 is 15 residues. The CDR3 DNA is TGTGCCAGTAGTTTAGCCATGAAACTCCTCAATGAGCAGTTCTTC. Its protein is CASSLAMKLLNEQFF.

In the case of this clonotype: Mismatch with germline at one junction end may stem from a read error. The chain couples TRBV20-1 to TRBJ1-5, with 7 bases fitting TRBD1. Germline CDR1 DFQATT, CDR2 SNEGSKA (reference sequence). The CDR3 spans 13 residues. CDR3 nucleotides: TGCATTGCTACTCGGGACAGTAATCAGCCCCAGCATTTT. As protein: CIATRDSNQPQHF.

Note on this clonotype: This may be a read error, as it is one base from a much larger clone. This chain links TRBV6-1 with TRBJ2-1; tentatively, D is TRBD2 (5 bases). The length of the CDR3 is 14 residues. V shed 3 bases and J shed 4 bases, with 10 bases lying between them. Germline values: CDR1 MNHNS, CDR2 SASEGT. The CDR3 loop is CASSEVDFYNEQFF. The CDR3 DNA follows: TGTGCCAGCAGTGAGGTGGACTTTTACAATGAGCAGTTCTTC.

The rearrangement uses TRBV4-2 and TRBJ2-3; unclear D gene. Germline values: CDR1 LGHNA, CDR2 YNFKEQ. The CDR3 has 16 residues. V lost 0 bases and J 0 bases, leaving 10 bases between the germline ends. The CDR3 nucleotides are TGTGCCAGCAGCCAAGATTTCGGCCCCAGCACAGATACGCAGTATTTT. This translates into CASSQDFGPSTDTQYF.

This clonotype has at least ten counts. The gene calls are TRBV4-1 and TRBJ1-3; D is ambiguous. Looked up from germline, CDR1 is MGHRA and CDR2 is YSYEKL. Trimming stripped 1 base from V and 3 bases from J, with 10 bases between. This CDR3 contains 15 residues. CDR3: CASSQVRVGGNTIYF. CDR3 bases: TGCGCCAGCAGCCAAGTGAGGGTTGGTGGAAACACCATATATTTT.

A few counts support this clonotype. V gene TRBV7-9 combines with J gene TRBJ2-7; 7 bases are shared with TRBD1. J was trimmed by 3 bases and V by 6 bases; bases with no gene match: 8. Looked up from germline, CDR1 is SEHNR and CDR2 is FQNEAQ (reference sequence). This CDR3 is built from 14 residues. CDR3: CASSSYGQDYEQYF. The CDR3 DNA follows: TGTGCCAGCAGTTCTTATGGACAGGACTACGAGCAGTACTTC.